This entry describes one T cell receptor beta chain. Antigen: not known. The record originates from a study of cytomegalovirus exposure and HLA in healthy donors. On the study more broadly: From HLA-typed donors, an early data release held tens of millions of unique TCRs.

13 Jbeta primers and 60 Vbeta primers were used for the PCR. Using immunoSEQ multiplex PCR, the repertoire was profiled, and TCRdb retains in-frame clones only, with some absent. The table has some 130,000 clones, 75% to 85% seen once. Findings and caveats of the study: When analyzed later, a missense DCLRE1C variant was found to be linked to TCR beta V- and J-gene trimming.

This CDR3 has 15 residues. Germline values: CDR1 SEHNR, CDR2 FQNEAQ (reference sequence). V trimming: 5 bases; J trimming: 2 bases; junction bases outside the gene matches: 7. The chain uses TRBV7-9 and TRBJ2-3; 7 bases match TRBD1. Sequencing was done on a sample of PBMCs. The TCR originated in a man younger than 35 in good health and CMV-seronegative. The CDR3 nucleotides read TGTGCCAGCAGCCTCGGACAGGAACTCACAGATACGCAGTATTTT. Encoded protein: CASSLGQELTDTQYF.